Below are 18 T cell receptor beta chains sequenced from a single sample in a study of shared clonotypes between healthy human individuals. Generated by immunoSEQ multiplex PCR, the TCRdb table keeps only in-frame clones and is missing some. The repertoire holds roughly 2.2 million clones, with more than 85% as singletons. The source material was naive CD4+ T cells from PBMCs. Subset specified: CD45RA+ positively selected. The receptors here all came from a young man in good health. Some clones in this sample may be carry-over from other donors' samples.

V is TRBV7-2 and J is TRBJ2-7, with 7 bases aligning to TRBD1. Germline loops: CDR1 SGHTA, CDR2 FQGNSA. CDR3 length: 16 amino acids. With 1 base clipped from V and 4 bases from J, the junction kept 10 bases outside the gene matches. The CDR3, as DNA: TGTGCCAGCAGCTTAGTCCGCGACAGGGCTGGGTACGAGCAGTACTTC. Its protein product is CASSLVRDRAGYEQYF.

The chain recombines TRBV5-1 with TRBJ2-7; 8 bases match TRBD1. CDR3 length: 15 residues. CDR1 and CDR2 from the germline V gene are SGHRS and YFSETQ. V was clipped by 0 bases and J by 4 bases; unmatched bases: 6. The DNA for the CDR3 is TGCGCCAGCAGCTTGGACCCAGGGGGCGTTTACGAGCAGTACTTC. Amino acid sequence: CASSLDPGGVYEQYF.

The chain is built from TRBV4-3 and TRBJ1-2, with a possible D match to TRBD1 (5 bases). The germline gives CDR1 LGHNA, CDR2 YSLEER. V was clipped by 3 bases and J by 3 bases, with 14 bases between them. The CDR3 sequence is 15 residues long. As DNA, the CDR3 is TGCGCCAGCAGCCAGGGCCCAGGGCTTCACTATGGCTACACCTTC. Translation: CASSQGPGLHYGYTF.

In this sample, this clone turned up once. The chain combines TRBV6-6 with TRBJ2-7, with TRBD1 as a possible D gene (8 bases). The ends were cut back, 8 bases at V and 3 bases at J, with 14 bases in the middle. This CDR3 has 13 amino acids. Germline V CDR1 and CDR2: MNHNY, SVGAGI (reference sequence). The CDR3 nucleotides read TGTGCCAGCCACAGGGGGGGCGGCTACGAGCAGTACTTC. Translated: CASHRGGGYEQYF.

The chain recombines TRBV9 with TRBJ1-3, with TRBD1 matching 7 bases. V trimming: 3 bases; J trimming: 4 bases; junction bases outside the gene matches: 4. This CDR3 has 14 residues. From germline, CDR1 is SGDLS and CDR2 YYNGEE. CDR3 loop: CASSAATGGNTIYF. CDR3 DNA sequence: TGTGCCAGCAGCGCTGCGACAGGGGGAAACACCATATATTTT.

The chain joins TRBV19 to TRBJ1-1; a possible D gene is TRBD1 (5 bases). The CDR3 covers 13 residues. The germline gives CDR1 LNHDA, CDR2 SQIVND (reference sequence). The V end was cut by 5 bases, the J end by 11 bases, with 18 bases between. Written as DNA, the CDR3 is TGTGCCAGTAGTTTGGGGGACGAAGGTATGGCTTTCTTT. This gives the protein CASSLGDEGMAFF.

This rearrangement joins TRBV5-1 to TRBJ2-2; D remains ambiguous. V lost 4 bases and J lost 2, with 9 bases in between. The CDR3 contains 14 residues. CDR1 and CDR2 (germline): SGHRS, YFSETQ. The CDR3 is CASSTFPNTGELFF. The DNA of the CDR3 is TGCGCCAGCAGCACTTTCCCAAACACCGGGGAGCTGTTTTTT. Full variable domain (remainder filled in from reference TRBV5-1 and TRBJ2-2): KAGVTQTPRYLIKTRGQQVTLSCSPISGHRSVSWYQQTPGQGLQFLFEYFSETQRNKGNFPGRFSGRQFSNSRSEMNVSTLELGDSALYLCASSTFPNTGELFFGEGSRLTVL.

The rearrangement uses TRBV7-9 and TRBJ2-7; D is undetermined. V was clipped by 1 base and J by 3 bases, with 4 bases between them. Germline values: CDR1 SEHNR, CDR2 FQNEAQ (reference sequence). The CDR3 contains 12 residues. CDR3: CASSLVVYEQYF. The CDR3 DNA reads as TGTGCCAGCAGCTTAGTTGTCTACGAGCAGTACTTC.

This chain's CDR3 is CASSQGGLAGAGAYEQYF. The CDR3 coding sequence is TGTGCCAGCAGCCAAGGGGGCCTAGCGGGAGCGGGGGCCTACGAGCAGTACTTC. This sequence joins TRBV4-2 and TRBJ2-7; 10 nucleotides align to TRBD2. CDR1 and CDR2 (germline): LGHNA, YNFKEQ. V trimming: 1 base; J trimming: 2 bases; junction bases outside the gene matches: 11. This CDR3 region has 18 residues.

The J gene is TRBJ1-1, the V gene TRBV5-4; TRBD1 matches at 7 bases. J gave up 1 base and V 4 bases, and 10 bases lay outside the gene matches. The CDR3 runs 16 residues. Germline lookup yields CDR1 SGHNT and CDR2 YYREEE (reference sequence). The CDR3 loop is CASSAARQGTNTEAFF. The DNA for the CDR3 is TGTGCCAGCAGCGCCGCACGACAGGGAACGAACACTGAAGCTTTCTTT.

Of note for this clone: Other nucleotide sequences from this sample produce the same CDR3. The V call is TRBV7-2, the J call TRBJ2-1; no clear D gene. CDR1 is SGHTA and CDR2 is FQGNSA in the germline V gene. CDR3 length: 13 residues. The V end was cut by 2 bases, the J end by 5 bases, with 7 bases between. The CDR3 reads CASSLSLDNEQFF. The CDR3 DNA sequence: TGTGCCAGCAGCTTATCCTTAGACAATGAGCAGTTCTTC. Full variable domain (rest looked up from reference TRBV7-2 and TRBJ2-1): GAGVSQSPSNKVTEKGKDVELRCDPISGHTALYWYRQSLGQGLEFLIYFQGNSAPDKSGLPSDRFSAERTGGSVSTLTIQRTQQEDSAVYLCASSLSLDNEQFFGPGTRLTVL.

The gene calls are TRBV5-1 and TRBJ2-1; 8 bases match TRBD1. CDR3 size: 16 residues. J lost 7 bases, V lost 0 bases, and 9 bases had no gene match. The V gene's germline CDR1 is SGHRS and CDR2 YFSETQ. This CDR3 reads CASSLVPGQASNEQFF. CDR3 sequence (DNA): TGCGCCAGCAGCTTGGTCCCGGGACAGGCATCGAATGAGCAGTTCTTC. The full variable domain, in which reference TRBV5-1 and TRBJ2-1 provide the parts outside the CDR3, is KAGVTQTPRYLIKTRGQQVTLSCSPISGHRSVSWYQQTPGQGLQFLFEYFSETQRNKGNFPGRFSGRQFSNSRSEMNVSTLELGDSALYLCASSLVPGQASNEQFFGPGTRLTVL.

This rearrangement joins TRBV19 to TRBJ2-5, with D unresolved. CDR1 and CDR2 from the germline V gene are LNHDA and SQIVND (reference sequence). V shed 6 bases and J shed 1 base, with 6 bases lying between them. The CDR3 is 12 residues long. The CDR3 is CASRVLQETQYF. In DNA, the CDR3 is TGTGCCAGTAGGGTCCTCCAAGAGACCCAGTACTTC. Combining the CDR3 with reference TRBV19 and TRBJ2-5 gives the whole variable domain DGGITQSPKYLFRKEGQNVTLSCEQNLNHDAMYWYRQDPGQGLRLIYYSQIVNDFQKGDIAEGYSVSREKKESFPLTVTSAQKNPTAFYLCASRVLQETQYFGPGTRLLVL.

The chain couples TRBV5-4 to TRBJ2-7; 7 bases agree with TRBD1. Germline V gene data show CDR1 as SGHNT and CDR2 as YYREEE (reference sequence). The V and J ends lost 4 bases and 6 bases, in that order; junction bases with no gene match: 13. The CDR3 length is 15 residues. The CDR3 protein is CASSIGTVFVGEQYF. CDR3 DNA sequence: TGTGCCAGCAGCATTGGGACAGTATTTGTGGGCGAGCAGTACTTC.

This rearrangement joins TRBV11-2 to TRBJ2-7, with TRBD1 matching 9 bases. V was clipped by 3 bases and J by 0 bases; unmatched bases: 12. This CDR3 is 18 amino acids long. Germline CDR1 reads SGHAT; CDR2 reads FQNNGV. For the CDR3, the DNA is TGTGCCAGCAGCTTCGGGGCAACCGGGACAGGGATCTCCTACGAGCAGTACTTC. Its protein is CASSFGATGTGISYEQYF. The variable domain in full, with the rest retrieved from reference TRBV11-2 and TRBJ2-7, is EAGVAQSPRYKIIEKRQSVAFWCNPISGHATLYWYQQILGQGPKLLIQFQNNGVVDDSQLPKDRFSAERLKGVDSTLKIQPAKLEDSAVYLCASSFGATGTGISYEQYFGPGTRLTVT.

The sample holds one count of this clone. V usage is TRBV2 and J usage is TRBJ2-7, with 7 nucleotides matching TRBD2. Unmatched junction bases numbered 8, after V lost 8 bases and J lost 7 bases. Germline V gene data show CDR1 as SNHLY and CDR2 as FYNNEI. This CDR3 is built from 12 residues. Here the CDR3 reads CASGGEGGEQYF. The CDR3 nucleotides read TGTGCCAGCGGGGGGGAAGGAGGGGAGCAGTACTTC.

CDR3 residues: CASGRAQETQYF. The DNA for the CDR3 is TGTGCCAGCGGTAGGGCCCAAGAGACCCAGTACTTC. The chain joins TRBV27 to TRBJ2-5, with no clear D. Germline V gene sequence: CDR1 MNHEY, CDR2 SMNVEV (reference sequence). The length of the CDR3 is 12 residues. The germline V and J ends were trimmed by 8 bases and 1 base, with 8 bases remaining between them.

V gene TRBV28 combines with J gene TRBJ2-5; 11 bases line up with TRBD2. The germline V gene encodes CDR1 MDHEN and CDR2 SYDVKM. The junction had 13 bases not matched to a gene; V was cut back by 5 bases and J by 5 bases. This CDR3 is 17 amino acids long. CDR3 sequence: CASSGEVTSGSSETQYF. DNA for the CDR3: TGTGCCAGCAGTGGGGAGGTCACTAGCGGGAGTTCGGAGACCCAGTACTTC.